These 5 T cell receptor beta chains share one sample of origin, sequenced in a study of OX40 agonist ivuxolimab in advanced cancers. Produced via immunoSEQ multiplex PCR; TCRdb's table is partial and in-frame only. Of about 46,000 clones in the sample, around nine tenths were seen once. Sequencing was performed on CD4+ or CD8+ T cells sorted from blood, taken in a trial of the OX40 agonist ivuxolimab. The receptors derive from an adult with an advanced solid tumor such as melanoma, head and neck, liver or kidney cancer.

This clone was seen just once. This chain connects TRBV5-6 to TRBJ1-6; D is perhaps TRBD1 (5 bases). CDR1 and CDR2 (germline): SGHDT, YYEEEE. This CDR3 has 17 residues. With 0 bases removed from V and 3 bases from J, the gap between germline ends came to 13 bases. CDR3 nucleotides: TGTGCCAGCAGCTTGGCCGGGGGAGGAATCTATAATTCACCCCTCCACTTT. Protein product: CASSLAGGGIYNSPLHF. Using reference TRBV5-6 and TRBJ1-6 for the parts outside the CDR3, the full variable domain is DAGVTQSPTHLIKTRGQQVTLRCSPKSGHDTVSWYQQALGQGPQFIFQYYEEEERQRGNFPDRFSGHQFPNYSSELNVNALLLGDSALYLCASSLAGGGIYNSPLHFGNGTRLTVT.

The chain employs TRBV27 and TRBJ1-2; D is unresolved. Germline V gene data show CDR1 as MNHEY and CDR2 as SMNVEV (reference sequence). V was shortened by 8 bases and J by 2 bases, with 18 bases between the two germline ends. This CDR3 contains 15 residues. This chain's CDR3 is CASGRVRPKNYGYTF. In DNA, the CDR3 is TGTGCCAGCGGGCGGGTCAGGCCGAAGAACTATGGCTACACCTTC.

This sequence joins TRBV4-2 and TRBJ2-7; 10 nucleotides align to TRBD2. Germline values: CDR1 LGHNA, CDR2 YNFKEQ. With 1 base clipped from V and 3 bases from J, the junction kept 3 bases outside the gene matches. This CDR3 spans 15 amino acids. The CDR3 protein is CASSQGASGSYEQYF. CDR3 coding DNA: TGTGCCAGCAGCCAAGGGGCTAGCGGGAGCTACGAGCAGTACTTC.

This chain uses TRBV2 with TRBJ2-7, with D possibly being TRBD1 or TRBD2 (5 bases each). The CDR3 extends over 11 amino acids. The V gene lost 2 bases and the J gene lost 12 bases, with 11 bases spanning the gap. Germline-derived CDR1 and CDR2 are SNHLY and FYNNEI. The CDR3 DNA reads as TGTGCCAGCAGTGAACTTGGGACGTGGTACTTC. Translation gives CASSELGTWYF.

This chain uses TRBV5-4 with TRBJ2-3, with 9 bases matching TRBD1. V dropped 4 bases and J dropped 4; count of bases not matched to a gene: 7. Germline values: CDR1 SGHNT, CDR2 YYREEE (reference sequence). The CDR3 contains 15 residues. The CDR3 spells CASSPGQGPPDTQYF. CDR3 DNA: TGTGCCAGCAGCCCGGGACAGGGCCCCCCAGATACGCAGTATTTT.